Each of the 29 T cell receptor beta chains below was sequenced from the same sample in a study of regulatory T cells in long-lasting Graves disease (dated by TCRdb to the early 2020s). Interpreted using the paper, the time point label stands for: persistent/refractory GD, antithyroid drugs over 5 years with positive TRAb. For both TCR sequencing and RNA sequencing, RNA was extracted from PBMCs in TRIzol. Libraries came from multiplex PCR. The instrument was an Illumina HiSeq 4000. TCR beta libraries were built with iRepertoire HTBI primers and Arm-PCR amplification of CDR3 regions. TCRdb itself trimmed the public reads at Q25 with fastp, ran MiXCR and retained productive beta chains. Rows merge per CDR3 protein into single entries with the most common DNA and genes. The sample contains around 450,000 distinct CDR3 sequences, 20% to 25% of them found a single time. The biggest ten clones account for about 6.6% of the sample.

Sequencing was performed on peripheral blood mononuclear cells (PBMCs), taken when the disease was refractory, from a patient treated with antithyroid drugs. The receptors derive from a female donor with Graves disease.

Ten or more counts support this clonotype. J is TRBJ1-1 and V is TRBV6-2 or TRBV6-3, with D hard to call. V shed 3 bases and J shed 8 bases, with 7 bases lying between them. Germline V gene lookup returns CDR1 MNHEY and CDR2 SVGEGT. This CDR3 is built from 11 residues. CDR3 in amino acids: CASSYREEAFF. DNA of the CDR3: TGTGCCAGCAGTTATAGGGAAGAAGCTTTCTTT.

V usage is TRBV7-9 and J usage is TRBJ1-1, with D perhaps matching TRBD1 (5 bases). V was cut by 1 base and J by 11 bases, with 17 bases left in between. Germline V gene data show CDR1 as SEHNR and CDR2 as FQNEAQ (reference sequence). The CDR3 contains 14 residues. Written as DNA, the CDR3 is TGTGCCAGCAGCTTAGGGGACGGTTCTCTCAGCGCTTTCTTT. It translates to CASSLGDGSLSAFF.

This clonotype was seen a handful of times. V usage is TRBV7-9 and J usage is TRBJ1-5; D might be TRBD1 (5 bases). The CDR3 spans 14 residues. Trimming left V 3 bases short and J 6 bases short, with 12 bases between. CDR1 SEHNR and CDR2 FQNEAQ come from the germline V gene (reference sequence). The CDR3 loop reads CASSFGGVGQPQHF. The CDR3 coding sequence is TGTGCCAGCAGCTTTGGAGGGGTAGGTCAGCCCCAGCATTTT.

On this clonotype: The missing conserved phenylalanine or tryptophan at the end of this CDR3 makes a read error likely. CDR3 residues: CASRELGWGTGELFS. CDR3 bases: TGTGCCAGCAGGGAACTGGGTTGGGGCACCGGGGAGCTGTTTTCC. V is TRBV28 and J is TRBJ2-2; D ambiguous. Germline CDR1 MDHEN, CDR2 SYDVKM. With 6 bases removed from V and 4 bases from J, the gap between germline ends came to 15 bases. CDR3 size: 15 residues.

This sequence joins TRBV30 and TRBJ2-5; D may be TRBD1 (5 bases). The CDR3 length is 15 residues. Per germline, CDR1 GTSNPN and CDR2 SVGIG (reference sequence). V was pared by 4 bases and J by 2 bases, with 17 bases between. CDR3 in DNA: TGTGCCTGGAATCCGCAGGGTAGGGATCAAGAGACCCAGTACTTC. Protein sequence: CAWNPQGRDQETQYF.

The chain is built from TRBV24-1 and TRBJ2-5, with D tentatively TRBD1 (6 bases). The DNA end is more similar to TRBJ2-1, so the J call may be wrong. The CDR3 runs 16 residues. CDR1 is KGHDR, CDR2 SFDVKD, per germline. CDR3 in DNA: TGTGCCACCAGTGATTTCTTAGAAACAGGGAGCAATGAGCAGTTCTTC. It is translated as CATSDFLETGSNEQFF.

This clonotype has at least ten counts. The rearrangement links TRBV6-1 to TRBJ2-7, with TRBD2 as a possible D gene (7 bases). CDR3 length: 17 residues. The V end lost 8 bases, the J end lost 2 bases, and 25 bases lay between the germline ends. CDR1 MNHNS and CDR2 SASEGT come from the germline V gene. CDR3 in amino acids: CASATGAGAPTTYEQYF. The DNA of the CDR3 is TGTGCCAGCGCTACCGGGGCGGGGGCGCCGACGACCTACGAGCAGTACTTC.

The chain couples TRBV7-9 to TRBJ2-7; no reliable D call. Trimming took off 5 bases at V and 1 base at J, with 9 bases between the two ends. This CDR3 region has 13 residues. Germline CDR1 reads SEHNR; CDR2 reads FQNEAQ (reference sequence). CDR3 residues: CASSPWSSYEQYF. The CDR3 region has the DNA TGTGCCAGCAGCCCCTGGTCATCCTACGAGCAGTACTTC.

This clonotype occurred many times. V usage is TRBV12-3 or TRBV12-4 and J usage is TRBJ2-2; 7 bases are shared with TRBD2. The trim removed 2 bases at V and 5 bases at J, leaving 2 bases unmatched. CDR3 length: 14 amino acids. CDR3 residues: CASSLLGGTGELFF. CDR3 in DNA: TGTGCCAGCAGTTTATTGGGAGGGACCGGGGAGCTGTTTTTT.

This clonotype has more than one count but fewer than ten. The CDR3 carries no conserved terminal phenylalanine or tryptophan, so it likely arises from a read error. This chain joins TRBV6-9 and TRBJ1-5; a weak D match, TRBD1 (5 bases). In germline, CDR1 is MNHGY, CDR2 SVAAGI. Trimming removed 3 bases from V and 3 bases from J, with 24 bases in between. The CDR3 length is 19 residues. CDR3 protein: CASSYTAGVSGGDNQPQHL. CDR3 DNA: TGTGCCAGCAGTTACACTGCGGGGGTCAGCGGTGGGGACAATCAGCCCCAGCATCTT.

This sequence joins TRBV4-1 and TRBJ1-4; D gene unclear. Trimming took 5 bases from V and 7 from J, leaving 8 bases between them. The CDR3 contains 12 residues. Germline V gene data show CDR1 as MGHRA and CDR2 as YSYEKL. The CDR3 DNA follows: TGCGCCAGCAGCTTAATAGGTGAAAAACTGTTTTTT. The encoded protein is CASSLIGEKLFF.

The chain uses TRBV28 and TRBJ2-6; D unclear. The CDR3 runs 14 residues. Germline CDR1 reads MDHEN; CDR2 reads SYDVKM. The germline V and J ends were trimmed by 3 bases and 0 bases, with 3 bases remaining between them. This CDR3 reads CASSFVSGANVLTF. As DNA, the CDR3 is TGTGCCAGCAGTTTCGTCTCTGGGGCCAACGTCCTGACTTTC.

The chain employs TRBV28 and TRBJ1-6, with no clear D. The CDR3 loop spans 13 amino acids. Trimming removed 6 bases from V and 10 bases from J, with 13 bases in between. The germline V gene encodes CDR1 MDHEN and CDR2 SYDVKM. CDR3 sequence: CASREAGNSPLHF. The CDR3 nucleotides are TGTGCCAGCAGGGAAGCGGGAAACTCACCCCTCCACTTT.

V usage is TRBV12-5 and J usage is TRBJ1-6, with D hard to call. CDR1 is LGHNT and CDR2 is FRNRAP in the germline V gene. The CDR3 is 13 residues long. The V end was cut by 4 bases, the J end by 11 bases, with 12 bases between. CDR3 sequence reads: CASGWIEGAPLHF. CDR3 in DNA: TGTGCTAGTGGTTGGATAGAGGGAGCACCCCTCCACTTT.

This clonotype occurred many times. The DNA is omitted, as the CDR3 cannot be located on it reliably, and the CDR3 follows TCRdb's listing. The V and J genes are TRBV28 and TRBJ2-7; the table names TRBD1, a call not compared with the DNA. The CDR3 has 14 residues if both end residues are counted. CDR1 MDHEN and CDR2 SYDVKM come from the germline V gene. CDR3 region: CASSFLAGSHEQYF.

The V and J genes are TRBV9 and TRBJ2-7; D is possibly TRBD2 (6 bases). The V end was cut by 0 bases, the J end by 0 bases, with 13 bases between. This CDR3 contains 16 residues. CDR1 is SGDLS, CDR2 YYNGEE, per germline. Here the CDR3 reads CASSVEEGSGSYEQYF. As DNA, the CDR3 is TGTGCCAGCAGCGTAGAGGAGGGGTCCGGCTCCTACGAGCAGTACTTC.

The V and J genes are TRBV20-1 and TRBJ2-5; no clear D. In germline, CDR1 is DFQATT, CDR2 SNEGSKA (reference sequence). V was cut by 3 bases and J by 5 bases, with 13 bases left in between. The CDR3 is 13 amino acids. The CDR3 coding sequence is TGCAGTGCTAGGGCTTTGGGCAGGGAGACCCAGTACTTC. Protein sequence: CSARALGRETQYF.

This clonotype was seen repeatedly, ten times or more. The chain has TRBV12-3 or TRBV12-4 and TRBJ2-5, with D uncertain. The V end was cut by 4 bases, the J end by 4 bases, with 16 bases between. This CDR3 has 15 amino acids. The CDR3 coding sequence is TGTGCCAGCAGTTACAGACAATTAGGCCCAGAGACCCAGTACTTC. Protein product: CASSYRQLGPETQYF.

This clonotype occurred many times. The chain employs TRBV7-2 and TRBJ1-4; the match to TRBD1 covers 7 bases. V gave up 5 bases and J gave up 3 bases; unmatched junction bases: 6. The germline gives CDR1 SGHTA, CDR2 FQGNSA. The length of the CDR3 is 15 residues. The CDR3 is CASSVTGTANEKLFF. The CDR3 nucleotides read TGTGCCAGCAGCGTAACCGGGACAGCTAATGAAAAACTGTTTTTT.

The table lists this clonotype with many counts. This chain uses TRBV5-1 with TRBJ1-2; 7 bases align to TRBD1. J gave up 4 bases and V 3 bases, and 3 bases lay outside the gene matches. CDR3 length: 13 amino acids. Per germline, CDR1 SGHRS and CDR2 YFSETQ. This CDR3 is CASSWGQTYGYTF. For the CDR3, the DNA is TGCGCCAGCAGCTGGGGACAGACCTATGGCTACACCTTC. The full variable domain, completed using reference TRBV5-1 and TRBJ1-2, is KAGVTQTPRYLIKTRGQQVTLSCSPISGHRSVSWYQQTPGQGLQFLFEYFSETQRNKGNFPGRFSGRQFSNSRSEMNVSTLELGDSALYLCASSWGQTYGYTFGSGTRLTVV.

This clonotype was counted many times. CDR3 sequence: CASSYLGTHEAFF. Written as DNA, the CDR3 is TGTGCCAGCAGTTACCTCGGGACCCATGAAGCTTTCTTT. V and J are TRBV28 and TRBJ1-1; D is perhaps TRBD1 (5 bases). Trimming stripped 4 bases from V and 7 bases from J, with 13 bases between. Looked up from germline, CDR1 is MDHEN and CDR2 is SYDVKM. CDR3 length: 13 amino acids.

This clonotype was observed many times. The chain combines TRBV7-6 with TRBJ1-5; 8 bases match TRBD1. V dropped 2 bases and J dropped 6; count of bases not matched to a gene: 6. The CDR3 has 15 amino acids. From germline, CDR1 is SGHVS and CDR2 FNYEAQ. The CDR3 protein is CASSLLGQGSQPQHF. CDR3 bases: TGTGCCAGCAGCTTATTAGGACAGGGCAGTCAGCCCCAGCATTTT.

This clonotype was observed many times. The chain links TRBV11-3 to TRBJ1-2; maybe TRBD1 (6 bases). V lost 2 bases and J 3 bases, leaving 13 bases between the germline ends. This CDR3 region has 15 residues. CDR1 and CDR2 from the germline V gene are SGHNT and YENEEA. The CDR3 DNA reads as TGTGCCAGCAGCTTACGGGGGGCCGAGCACTATGGCTACACCTTC. This translates into CASSLRGAEHYGYTF. Based on the CDR3 plus reference TRBV11-3 and TRBJ1-2, the full variable domain is EAGVVQSPRYKIIEKKQPVAFWCNPISGHNTLYWYLQNLGQGPELLIRYENEEAVDDSQLPKDRFSAERLKGVDSTLKIQPAELGDSAVYLCASSLRGAEHYGYTFGSGTRLTVV.

This clonotype was detected a few times. This rearrangement joins TRBV29-1 to TRBJ2-5, with no clear D. CDR1 is SQVTM, CDR2 ANQGSEA, per germline. Trimming cost V 4 bases and J 4 bases, with 10 bases left between them. CDR3 length equals 12 residues. The CDR3: CSVGPSPETQYF. In DNA form, the CDR3 reads TGCAGCGTTGGCCCGTCCCCAGAGACCCAGTACTTC.

This clonotype was detected many times. The genes are TRBV7-2 and TRBJ1-5, with a possible D match to TRBD1 (5 bases). CDR3 length equals 13 residues. From germline, CDR1 is SGHTA and CDR2 FQGNSA. With 7 bases removed from V and 6 bases from J, the gap between germline ends came to 13 bases. The CDR3 bases are TGTGCCAGCACCGCAGGGATGCGTCAGCCCCAGCATTTT. This encodes CASTAGMRQPQHF. Full variable domain (outside the CDR3, taken from reference TRBV7-2 and TRBJ1-5): GAGVSQSPSNKVTEKGKDVELRCDPISGHTALYWYRQSLGQGLEFLIYFQGNSAPDKSGLPSDRFSAERTGGSVSTLTIQRTQQEDSAVYLCASTAGMRQPQHFGDGTRLSIL.

Details on this clonotype: Since a far larger clone is one base different, this is likely a read error. V and J are TRBV7-6 and TRBJ1-1, with unresolved D. This CDR3 has 13 residues. Per the germline V gene, CDR1 is SGHVS and CDR2 is FNYEAQ. CDR3 DNA: TGTGCCTGCAGCTTAGGGATGAACACTGAAGCTTTCTTT. Its translation is CACSLGMNTEAFF.

This clonotype was counted at least ten times. The chain uses TRBV7-9 and TRBJ2-7; D unresolved. V gave up 6 bases and J gave up 0 bases, with 9 bases separating them. Germline lookup yields CDR1 SEHNR and CDR2 FQNEAQ (reference sequence). The CDR3 runs to 13 residues. As DNA, the CDR3 is TGTGCCAGCAGTTTGGCGAGCTCCTACGAGCAGTACTTC. Its translation is CASSLASSYEQYF. Drawing the rest from reference TRBV7-9 and TRBJ2-7, the complete variable domain is DTGVSQNPRHKITKRGQNVTFRCDPISEHNRLYWYRQTLGQGPEFLTYFQNEAQLEKSRLLSDRFSAERPKGSFSTLEIQRTEQGDSAMYLCASSLASSYEQYFGPGTRLTVT.

This sequence joins TRBV29-1 and TRBJ1-2; 9 bases line up with TRBD1. V gave up 4 bases and J gave up 4 bases; unmatched junction bases: 7. This CDR3 region has 14 residues. Germline loops: CDR1 SQVTM, CDR2 ANQGSEA. The CDR3 is CSVVTGQGGYGYTF. In nucleotides, the CDR3 is TGCAGCGTTGTTACGGGACAGGGCGGCTATGGCTACACCTTC.

The V and J genes are TRBV7-2 and TRBJ2-7, with 10 bases lining up with TRBD2. CDR3 length equals 14 residues. Looked up from germline, CDR1 is SGHTA and CDR2 is FQGNSA. Trimming at V came to 3 bases and at J to 7 bases, leaving 6 bases not matched to a gene. The DNA of the CDR3 is TGTGCCAGCAGCTTCAGCGGGAGGGCCGTAGAGCAGTACTTC. It is translated as CASSFSGRAVEQYF.